These 6 T cell receptor beta chains share one sample of origin, sequenced in a study of cytomegalovirus exposure and HLA in healthy donors. Researchers ran the PCR with 60 Vbeta and 13 Jbeta primers. Assay: immunoSEQ multiplex PCR; the TCRdb copy retains only in-frame clones and omits some. The sample has 150,000 to 200,000 clones, around 81% seen once. The sample was PBMCs. All receptors come from a man aged 35 to 55 in good health and CMV-seronegative.

This clone was seen once. The CDR3 DNA follows: TGTGCCAGCCAACAGGACTCTGGAAACACCATATATTTT. Encoded protein: CASQQDSGNTIYF. V and J are TRBV14 and TRBJ1-3; TRBD1 might be the D (5 bases). CDR3 length equals 13 residues. V was trimmed by 8 bases and J by 0 bases, leaving 8 bases between them. Germline values: CDR1 SGHDN, CDR2 FVKESK.

The chain uses TRBV5-1 and TRBJ2-7, with TRBD1 matching 11 bases. Trimming took 4 bases from V and 11 from J; bases not matched to a gene: 14. The CDR3 totals 15 residues. Germline values: CDR1 SGHRS, CDR2 YFSETQ. DNA for the CDR3: TGCGCCAGCAGCGGTGGGGACAGGGGGAGCCACTTGGAGTACTTC. Translation gives CASSGGDRGSHLEYF.

This chain joins TRBV30 and TRBJ1-4; a weak D match, TRBD1 (5 bases). CDR1 is GTSNPN and CDR2 is SVGIG in the germline V gene (reference sequence). Between the trimmed V and J ends, which lost 0 bases and 2 bases, there was a span of 22 bases. The CDR3 sequence is 19 residues long. The CDR3 sequence is CAWSVRGVGGSTTNEKLFF. DNA of the CDR3: TGTGCCTGGAGTGTCCGGGGGGTGGGGGGAAGTACGACTAATGAAAAACTGTTTTTT.

The rearrangement links TRBV19 to TRBJ1-6; a possible D gene is TRBD1 (6 bases). V was clipped by 7 bases and J by 7 bases, with 20 bases between them. CDR3 length: 16 amino acids. The germline V gene has CDR1 LNHDA and CDR2 SQIVND (reference sequence). The CDR3 spells CASKGGGNTRNSPLHF. DNA for the CDR3: TGTGCCAGTAAGGGCGGGGGCAATACGAGGAATTCACCCCTCCACTTT.

The chain links TRBV6-5 to TRBJ1-3; D is perhaps TRBD1 (5 bases). CDR1 MNHEY and CDR2 SVGAGI come from the germline V gene. Trimming pared 6 bases from V and 0 bases from J, leaving 12 bases between. The CDR3 covers 15 residues. The CDR3 DNA reads as TGTGCCAGCAGGCAGGGAACTTCCTCTGGAAACACCATATATTTT. Amino acids: CASRQGTSSGNTIYF.

V gene TRBV19 combines with J gene TRBJ1-5; 9 bases fit TRBD1. Germline assignment: CDR1 LNHDA and CDR2 SQIVND (reference sequence). The ends lost 7 bases at V and 6 bases at J; junction bases unmatched: 7. The CDR3 runs 14 residues. In DNA form, the CDR3 reads TGTGCCAGTACGTCCCGGGACAGGGTTCAGCCCCAGCATTTT. Translation: CASTSRDRVQPQHF.